Listed here is a single T cell receptor beta chain. This clone's antigen is unknown. No base quality information exists; no much larger clone differs at one position. This specimen belongs to a study of blood T cell repertoires in COVID-19 (dated by TCRdb to about 2020). Regarding the complete study: Recovered participants in ImmuneRACE Cohort 3 were defined as having two consecutive negative NP/OP PCR tests, clearance from a healthcare professional, or resolution of symptoms. The material from the prospective study consisted of cDNA or gDNA derived from T cells, B-cell-depleted T cells, or PBMCs. Nearly every sample came with metadata listing a de-identified subject ID, COVID-19 status, age in years and sex. Samples were obtained from the ongoing ImmuneRACE study (first 160 participants) and from roughly 1,300 subjects provided by 6 global collaborators. The repertoires were made available in a free public database intended to serve as a resource for research on the immune response to SARS-CoV-2. HLA class I and class II types, where available, came from metadata supplied by the sample provider rather than from assay-based typing. Deeply sampled blood TCRbeta repertoires from subjects exposed to, actively infected with, or recovered from COVID-19 were included in the dataset. Samples from collaborators originated in the United States, Italy and Spain and spanned both the acute and convalescent phases of COVID-19.

On the study overall, not on this receptor specifically: How much clinical and demographic metadata was included differed by source and by participant, and the metadata was provided uncurated.

Enrolling through a virtual design, the prospective study's participants ranged in age from roughly 18 to 89 years and lived across 24 United States geographic areas. To assign participants to cohorts, the prospective study relied on clinical history that participants themselves reported in a screening survey and a study questionnaire. In the prospective study, mobile phlebotomists collected whole blood, serum and a nasopharyngeal or oropharyngeal swab from each participant. Prospective study participants could optionally give additional blood draws and questionnaires over a roughly 2-month period. Before DNA extraction, prospective study blood samples were shipped either frozen or at room temperature. TCRbeta CDR3 regions were amplified from genomic DNA using the immunoSEQ Assay, a bias-controlled multiplex PCR. The paper's processing steps were these. Within the assay, amplification of reference gene primers was used to estimate how many nucleated cells each sample contained. To quantify the absolute abundance of each unique TCRbeta CDR3 rearrangement, sequence reads were collapsed and filtered. For each sample, productive Simpson clonality was calculated by taking the square root of Simpson's diversity index across productive rearrangements. Here the immuneACCESS table is served through TCRdb, limited to in-frame sequences with V and J called. Missing clones are a known gap in these copies; in checked studies unresolved V genes cover under half, and the rest lacks a known reason. The DNA gave D and trimming, while V, J and clone size come from that table. The table for this sample lists about 170,000 clones; around 80% of them were counted only once. The ten largest clonotypes hold around a fifth of the sample.

Sequences MDHEN (CDR1) and SYDVKM (CDR2) are obtained from the germline V gene. After removal of 4 bases from V and 3 bases from J, the junction retains 8 bases not matched to a gene. Spanning cysteine to phenylalanine, the CDR3 consists of 16 amino acids. Only CDR3 DNA remains: 48 bases, in frame from the first base. The sequenced material came from PBMCs or T cells enriched from blood (not recorded which). This receptor was identified in a woman between 70 and 85 years old in a cohort exposed to, infected with or recovered from COVID-19 (not recorded which). The V gene is TRBV28 and the J gene is TRBJ1-1, with 10 bases aligning to TRBD1. DNA sequence: TGTGCCAGCAGTTCGGGACAGGGGATCGGGGACACTGAAGCTTTCTTT. Its protein product is CASSSGQGIGDTEAFF.